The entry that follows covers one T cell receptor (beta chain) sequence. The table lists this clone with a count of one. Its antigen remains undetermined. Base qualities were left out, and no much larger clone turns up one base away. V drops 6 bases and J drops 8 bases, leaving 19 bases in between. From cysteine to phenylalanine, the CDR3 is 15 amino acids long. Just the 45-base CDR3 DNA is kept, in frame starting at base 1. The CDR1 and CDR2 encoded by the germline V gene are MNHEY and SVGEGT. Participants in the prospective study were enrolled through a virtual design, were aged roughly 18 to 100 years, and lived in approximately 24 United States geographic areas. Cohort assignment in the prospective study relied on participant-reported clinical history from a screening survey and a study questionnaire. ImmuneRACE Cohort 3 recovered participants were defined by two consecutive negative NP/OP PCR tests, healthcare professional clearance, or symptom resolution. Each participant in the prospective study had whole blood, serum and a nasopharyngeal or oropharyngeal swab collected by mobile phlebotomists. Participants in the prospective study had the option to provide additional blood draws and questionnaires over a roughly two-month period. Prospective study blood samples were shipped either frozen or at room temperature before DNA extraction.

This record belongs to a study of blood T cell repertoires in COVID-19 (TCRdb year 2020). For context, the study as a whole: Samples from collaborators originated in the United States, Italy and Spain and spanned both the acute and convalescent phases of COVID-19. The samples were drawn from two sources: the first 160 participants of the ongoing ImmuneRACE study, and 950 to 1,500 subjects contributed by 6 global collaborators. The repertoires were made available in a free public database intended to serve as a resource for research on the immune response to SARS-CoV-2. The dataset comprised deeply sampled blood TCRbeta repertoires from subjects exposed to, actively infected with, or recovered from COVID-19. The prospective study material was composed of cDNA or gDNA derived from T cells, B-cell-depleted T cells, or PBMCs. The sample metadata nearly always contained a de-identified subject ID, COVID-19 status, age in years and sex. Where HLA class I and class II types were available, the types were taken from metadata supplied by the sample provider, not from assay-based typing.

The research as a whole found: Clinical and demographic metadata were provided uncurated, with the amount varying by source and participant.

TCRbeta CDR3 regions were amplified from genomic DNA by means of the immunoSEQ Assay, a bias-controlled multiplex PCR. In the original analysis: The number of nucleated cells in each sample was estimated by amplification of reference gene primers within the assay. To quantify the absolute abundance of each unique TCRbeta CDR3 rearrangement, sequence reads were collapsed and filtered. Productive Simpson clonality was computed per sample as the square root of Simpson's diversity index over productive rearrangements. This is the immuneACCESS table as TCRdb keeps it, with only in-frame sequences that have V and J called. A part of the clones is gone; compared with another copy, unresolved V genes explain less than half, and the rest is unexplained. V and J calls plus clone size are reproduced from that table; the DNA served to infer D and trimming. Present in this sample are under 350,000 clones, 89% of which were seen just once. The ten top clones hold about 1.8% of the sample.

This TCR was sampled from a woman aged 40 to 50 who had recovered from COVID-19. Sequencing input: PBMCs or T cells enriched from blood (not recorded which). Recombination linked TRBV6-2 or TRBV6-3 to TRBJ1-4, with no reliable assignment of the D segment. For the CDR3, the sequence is CASSPLRPDEEKLFF. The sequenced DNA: TGTGCCAGCAGCCCTCTGAGGCCAGACGAAGAAAAACTGTTTTTT.